The present T cell receptor beta chain was sequenced within a study of patients and donors after allogeneic stem cell transplantation. Between the trimmed V and J ends, which lost 7 bases and 2 bases, there was a span of 14 bases. The CDR3 sequence is 14 residues long. Germline V gene data show CDR1 as MDHEN and CDR2 as SYDVKM. TCRdb independently ran MiXCR on the RT-PCR reads; one entry per CDR3 protein. Altogether roughly 200,000 distinct CDR3 sequences are present, around 41% being singletons, with the ten largest covering 11%. The clonotype comes from a human donor who was either an allogeneic HSCT recipient or a stem cell or donor lymphocyte infusion donor (not recorded which). It is not recorded whose cells these are; they may come from a transplant donor. This rearrangement joins TRBV28 to TRBJ1-2; D gene uncertain. Sequenced material: blood, either unsorted or a sorted T cell fraction (not recorded which). CDR3: CASTRHPKNYGYTF. CDR3 in DNA: TGTGCCAGCACTAGACACCCAAAAAACTATGGCTACACCTTC.